A selection of T cell receptor beta chains follows, all from one sample in a study of T cells of healthy individuals. TCRdb fed the 5' RACE reads into MiXCR, producing one record per CDR3 protein. The repertoire holds around 53,000 distinct CDR3 sequences, about 15% seen once, with approximately 16% in the top ten. The source is a human donor in good health. Each CDR3 is given with its conserved first and last residue. A D gene is named only where the DNA matches it firmly. The size entry is marked missing in some rows and otherwise reads once, few, many or a size class.

V	J	D	length	size	CDR3	DNA
TRBV9	TRBJ2-7	.	17	medium-sized	CASSAPRQGGNMYEQYF	TGTGCCAGCAGCGCCCCCCGCCAGGGGGGGAATATGTACGAGCAGTACTTC
TRBV5-4	TRBJ2-3	.	14	many	CASSLDRSEDTQYF	TGTGCCAGCAGCTTGGACAGGTCGGAAGATACGCAGTATTTT
TRBV30	TRBJ1-2	.	12	many	CAWRDSPYGYTF	TGTGCCTGGAGGGACAGTCCCTATGGCTACACCTTC
TRBV20-1	TRBJ2-1	.	15	many	CSASHTRGPYNEQFF	TGCAGTGCTTCTCACACTAGAGGCCCCTACAATGAGCAGTTCTTC
TRBV24-1	TRBJ2-3	.	13	many	CATSDPRQDTQYF	TGTGCCACCAGTGATCCCCGACAGGATACGCAGTATTTT
TRBV30	TRBJ2-1	.	12	few	CAWSVGDNEQFF	TGTGCCTGGAGTGTCGGAGACAATGAGCAGTTCTTC
TRBV7-2	TRBJ2-3	.	14	.	CASSFSRSTDTQYF	TGTGCCAGCAGCTTCTCCAGGTCCACAGATACGCAGTATTTT
TRBV4-3	TRBJ1-1	.	16	few	CASSQGLQLMNTEAFF	TGCGCCAGCAGCCAAGGATTACAGCTTATGAACACTGAAGCTTTCTTT
TRBV12-3/TRBV12-4	TRBJ2-6	.	15	many	CASSSSGAGTNVLTF	TGTGCCAGCAGTTCATCAGGGGCAGGAACCAACGTCCTGACTTTC
TRBV24-1	TRBJ2-7	.	11	few	CATSDLGEQYF	TGTGCCACCAGTGATTTGGGCGAGCAGTACTTC
TRBV10-3	TRBJ2-7	.	12	.	CAISPAVGEQYF	TGTGCCATCAGTCCTGCGGTGGGCGAGCAGTACTTC
TRBV5-1	TRBJ2-3	TRBD2	18	.	CASSSGTSGGTSTDTQYF	TGCGCCAGCAGCTCCGGGACTAGCGGGGGGACTAGCACAGATACGCAGTATTTT
TRBV14	TRBJ1-1	.	13	.	CASSQTLNTEAFF	TGTGCCAGCAGCCAAACCTTGAACACTGAAGCTTTCTTT
TRBV12-3/TRBV12-4	TRBJ1-1	.	12	.	CASSRTGTEAFF	TGTGCCAGCAGCCGAACAGGGACTGAAGCTTTCTTT